This paragraph reports one TCR beta chain. Its antigen is undetermined. The sample comes from a study of cytomegalovirus exposure and HLA in healthy donors. Use of 60 Vbeta and 13 Jbeta primers characterized the PCR. The assay was immunoSEQ multiplex PCR, and TCRdb's table has in-frame clones only and misses some. This repertoire shows some 120,000 clones, 55% to 75% found once; its top ten account for just under 9.5%. Overall study findings and caveats: For TCR beta chains, V- and J-gene trimming was later linked to a missense DCLRE1C variant.

CDR1 and CDR2 from the germline V gene are LNHDA and SQIVND (reference sequence). With 7 bases removed from V and 3 bases from J, the gap between germline ends came to 12 bases. The CDR3 sequence is 13 residues long. There were likely unrecorded immune exposures, though donors were nominally healthy when sampled. The sample consisted of PBMCs. The sequence was collected from a woman between 35 and 50 years old in good health and CMV-seropositive. The gene calls are TRBV19 and TRBJ1-2, with D possibly matching TRBD1 (5 bases). The CDR3 sequence is CASTPGGDYGYTF. CDR3 sequence (DNA): TGTGCCAGTACCCCCGGAGGGGACTATGGCTACACCTTC.